Presented here are 21 T cell receptor beta chains from one specimen sequenced in a study. TCRdb called the 5' RACE reads again in MiXCR, with one record for every CDR3 protein. The sample has tens of thousands of distinct CDR3 sequences; approximately 31% are singletons. Sequencing was performed on memory CD4+ T cells sorted from a lymph node. Subset defined: memory CD4+ T cells, CD4+CD45RO+CD25-. Receptors were obtained from a female donor with breast cancer.

The CDR3 coding sequence is TGTGCCAGCAGACTGACAGGGGGCGGAAGCGGGGAGCTGTTTTTT. Translation gives CASRLTGGGSGELFF. The rearrangement links TRBV6-2 or TRBV6-3 to TRBJ2-2; the match to TRBD1 covers 10 bases. Germline CDR1 and CDR2: MNHEY and SVGEGT. CDR3 size: 15 residues. After removal of 6 bases from V and 7 bases from J, the junction contained 8 bases not matched to a gene.

The chain couples TRBV27 to TRBJ2-1; D possibly corresponds to TRBD1 (6 bases). The CDR3 consists of 15 residues. The germline CDR1 and CDR2 sequences are MNHEY and SMNVEV (reference sequence). V was cut by 3 bases and J by 8 bases, with 17 bases left in between. The CDR3, as DNA: TGTGCCAGCAGTTTCCCGGGTTGGGGGCGGGATGAGCAGTTCTTC. It specifies CASSFPGWGRDEQFF.

This rearrangement joins TRBV12-3 or TRBV12-4 to TRBJ2-7; 10 bases align to TRBD1. The CDR3 runs 15 residues. The V segment lost 2 bases and the J segment 7 bases; nucleotides outside the gene matches: 8. The CDR3 DNA is TGTGCCAGCAGTTTAAAAGGGGGGACAGGGGAAGAGCAGTACTTC. It translates to CASSLKGGTGEEQYF.

The rearrangement joins TRBV6-1 to TRBJ2-7; D possibly corresponds to TRBD1 (6 bases). CDR3 length equals 12 residues. V lost 6 bases and J 2 bases, leaving 8 bases between the germline ends. Per germline, CDR1 MNHNS and CDR2 SASEGT. CDR3 coding DNA: TGTGCCAGCAGGAACAGGGCCTACGAGCAGTACTTC. The encoded protein is CASRNRAYEQYF.

The chain is built from TRBV20-1 and TRBJ2-5; no reliable D call. Trimming removed 2 bases at V and 5 bases at J, with 9 bases between. The CDR3 is 12 residues long. The V gene's germline CDR1 is DFQATT and CDR2 SNEGSKA (reference sequence). The CDR3 DNA reads TGCAGTGCTAGACGAATAGGGGAGACCCAGTACTTC. This translates into CSARRIGETQYF.

This clonotype turned up a few times. The rearrangement links TRBV5-1 to TRBJ2-2; tentatively, D is TRBD2 (6 bases). Trimming shortened V by 4 bases and J by 5 bases, and 15 bases separated the two germline ends. The CDR3 has 15 amino acids. Germline V gives CDR1 SGHRS, CDR2 YFSETQ. CDR3 protein: CASSLRDSRTGELFF. As DNA, the CDR3 is TGCGCCAGCAGCCTTCGGGACTCACGAACCGGGGAGCTGTTTTTT.

This clonotype has a count of ten or more. The chain carries TRBV7-3 and TRBJ2-7; 10 nucleotides match TRBD1. Germline assignment: CDR1 SGHTA and CDR2 FQGTGA. The CDR3 length is 15 residues. J lost 4 bases, V lost 5 bases, and 8 bases had no gene match. CDR3 sequence reads: CASSPSGTGAYEQYF. The CDR3, as DNA: TGTGCCAGCAGCCCGTCCGGGACAGGGGCTTACGAGCAGTACTTC.

This clonotype was seen at least ten times. The chain uses TRBV9 and TRBJ1-1, with D uncertain. V lost 0 bases to trimming and J lost 1 base, with 4 bases between them. The V gene's germline CDR1 is SGDLS and CDR2 YYNGEE. This CDR3 region has 13 residues. CDR3 residues: CASSVDTNTEAFF. As DNA, the CDR3 is TGTGCCAGCAGCGTAGATACGAACACTGAAGCTTTCTTT.

This clonotype was seen at least ten times. The rearrangement links TRBV5-6 to TRBJ2-3; 13 bases agree with TRBD2. The CDR3 consists of 18 residues. Germline V gene sequence: CDR1 SGHDT, CDR2 YYEEEE. V dropped 2 bases and J dropped 6; count of bases not matched to a gene: 12. The CDR3 DNA is TGTGCCAGCAGCTTACCCCGACTAGCGGGGGGACCTGTCGATACGCAGTATTTT. As protein: CASSLPRLAGGPVDTQYF.

The J gene is TRBJ1-5, the V gene TRBV7-2, with D uncertain. The CDR3 extends over 14 amino acids. Trimming shortened V by 1 base and J by 3 bases, and 7 bases separated the two germline ends. CDR1 is SGHTA and CDR2 is FQGNSA in the germline V gene. The CDR3 region is CASSLVGPNQPQHF. The CDR3 DNA sequence: TGTGCCAGCAGCTTAGTAGGGCCCAATCAGCCCCAGCATTTT.

The chain employs TRBV6-6 and TRBJ2-1; 8 nucleotides align to TRBD2. CDR3 length equals 15 residues. V lost 6 bases and J lost 3; bases outside the gene matches: 7. Germline lookup yields CDR1 MNHNY and CDR2 SVGAGI (reference sequence). CDR3 nucleotides: TGTGCCAGCAGGGTTAGCGGGGCCGGCTACAATGAGCAGTTCTTC. Translated: CASRVSGAGYNEQFF.

This clonotype was detected ten times or more. The chain is built from TRBV5-1 and TRBJ2-1, with 8 positions matching TRBD1. V trimming: 2 bases; J trimming: 6 bases; junction bases outside the gene matches: 4. The CDR3 is 14 residues long. CDR1 is SGHRS, CDR2 YFSETQ, per germline. CDR3 sequence reads: CASSLGGQVNEQFF. Here the CDR3 DNA reads TGCGCCAGCAGCTTAGGGGGACAGGTCAATGAGCAGTTCTTC.

The V call is TRBV15, the J call TRBJ2-2; D is unresolved. The V gene's germline CDR1 is LNHNV and CDR2 YYDKDF (reference sequence). The CDR3 extends over 15 amino acids. The V gene lost 3 bases and the J gene lost 1 base, with 9 bases spanning the gap. The CDR3 bases are TGTGCCACCAGCAGCCTCGTACTGAACACCGGGGAGCTGTTTTTT. Its protein is CATSSLVLNTGELFF.

The J gene is TRBJ2-1, the V gene TRBV6-2 or TRBV6-3, with 7 bases identical to TRBD2. Trimming took 7 bases from V and 2 from J; bases not matched to a gene: 8. Germline V gene lookup returns CDR1 MNHEY and CDR2 SVGEGT. This CDR3 is built from 15 residues. This CDR3 is CASTERDQTYNEQFF. The CDR3 nucleotides are TGTGCCAGCACCGAGCGGGATCAAACCTACAATGAGCAGTTCTTC.

The sample holds one count of this clonotype. The V gene is TRBV6-1, the J gene TRBJ1-1; D unclear. CDR3 length: 13 amino acids. Germline V gives CDR1 MNHNS, CDR2 SASEGT. Deletions cut 4 bases from V and 7 bases from J, with 13 bases between. CDR3 coding DNA: TGTGCCAGCAGTGCCCGGGAGGGCATTGAAGCTTTCTTT. Translating gives CASSAREGIEAFF.

Sample share makes this clonotype medium-sized. The V gene is TRBV7-9, the J gene TRBJ2-3; no reliable D call. This CDR3 contains 14 residues. V was trimmed by 4 bases and J by 4 bases, leaving 12 bases between them. Germline V CDR1 and CDR2: SEHNR, FQNEAQ (reference sequence). CDR3 nucleotide sequence: TGTGCCAGCAGCTGGTCGGTCGTATCAGATACGCAGTATTTT. It codes for CASSWSVVSDTQYF.

As regards this clonotype: Given the absence of the conserved phenylalanine or tryptophan at the CDR3 end, a read error is likely. The chain couples TRBV3-1 to TRBJ1-1; no reliable D call. V was shortened by 6 bases and J by 2 bases, with 4 bases between the two germline ends. Germline V lookup: CDR1 LGHDT, CDR2 YNNKEL (reference sequence). The CDR3 loop spans 11 amino acids. DNA of the CDR3: TGTGCCAGCAGACACAACACTGAAGCTTTCTTA. It specifies CASRHNTEAFL.

CDR3 sequence reads: CASRSETRATDTQYF. CDR3 coding DNA: TGTGCCAGCAGATCAGAGACTCGTGCCACAGATACGCAGTATTTT. V gene TRBV6-5 combines with J gene TRBJ2-3; D uncertain. Germline CDR1 reads MNHEY; CDR2 reads SVGAGI. Trimming pared 6 bases from V and 2 bases from J, leaving 15 bases between. This CDR3 spans 15 amino acids.

In this sample, this clonotype turned up a few times. This chain joins TRBV15 and TRBJ1-2, with 7 bases matching TRBD1. The CDR3 contains 13 residues. Germline CDR1 LNHNV, CDR2 YYDKDF (reference sequence). Trimming cost V 5 bases and J 7 bases; bases outside gene matches: 7. The CDR3 is CATSRTGDTGYTF. In DNA form, the CDR3 reads TGTGCCACCAGCCGAACAGGGGATACTGGCTACACCTTC.

This clonotype was detected many times. The chain uses TRBV20-1 and TRBJ2-3, with 7 bases lining up with TRBD1. Germline loops: CDR1 DFQATT, CDR2 SNEGSKA (reference sequence). V trimming: 4 bases; J trimming: 2 bases; junction bases outside the gene matches: 9. This CDR3 has 15 amino acids. The CDR3 region is CSATLGTEVTDTQYF. DNA for the CDR3: TGCAGTGCTACCCTCGGGACAGAGGTCACAGATACGCAGTATTTT.

The chain couples TRBV10-3 to TRBJ2-3; 11 positions agree with TRBD2. Trimming cost V 0 bases and J 5 bases; bases outside gene matches: 7. This CDR3 is 17 amino acids long. Germline-derived CDR1 and CDR2 are ENHRY and SYGVKD. CDR3 nucleotides: TGTGCCATCAGTGAGTCGGCCCCTGGGACTAGCGGAGATACGCAGTATTTT. Encoded protein: CAISESAPGTSGDTQYF.